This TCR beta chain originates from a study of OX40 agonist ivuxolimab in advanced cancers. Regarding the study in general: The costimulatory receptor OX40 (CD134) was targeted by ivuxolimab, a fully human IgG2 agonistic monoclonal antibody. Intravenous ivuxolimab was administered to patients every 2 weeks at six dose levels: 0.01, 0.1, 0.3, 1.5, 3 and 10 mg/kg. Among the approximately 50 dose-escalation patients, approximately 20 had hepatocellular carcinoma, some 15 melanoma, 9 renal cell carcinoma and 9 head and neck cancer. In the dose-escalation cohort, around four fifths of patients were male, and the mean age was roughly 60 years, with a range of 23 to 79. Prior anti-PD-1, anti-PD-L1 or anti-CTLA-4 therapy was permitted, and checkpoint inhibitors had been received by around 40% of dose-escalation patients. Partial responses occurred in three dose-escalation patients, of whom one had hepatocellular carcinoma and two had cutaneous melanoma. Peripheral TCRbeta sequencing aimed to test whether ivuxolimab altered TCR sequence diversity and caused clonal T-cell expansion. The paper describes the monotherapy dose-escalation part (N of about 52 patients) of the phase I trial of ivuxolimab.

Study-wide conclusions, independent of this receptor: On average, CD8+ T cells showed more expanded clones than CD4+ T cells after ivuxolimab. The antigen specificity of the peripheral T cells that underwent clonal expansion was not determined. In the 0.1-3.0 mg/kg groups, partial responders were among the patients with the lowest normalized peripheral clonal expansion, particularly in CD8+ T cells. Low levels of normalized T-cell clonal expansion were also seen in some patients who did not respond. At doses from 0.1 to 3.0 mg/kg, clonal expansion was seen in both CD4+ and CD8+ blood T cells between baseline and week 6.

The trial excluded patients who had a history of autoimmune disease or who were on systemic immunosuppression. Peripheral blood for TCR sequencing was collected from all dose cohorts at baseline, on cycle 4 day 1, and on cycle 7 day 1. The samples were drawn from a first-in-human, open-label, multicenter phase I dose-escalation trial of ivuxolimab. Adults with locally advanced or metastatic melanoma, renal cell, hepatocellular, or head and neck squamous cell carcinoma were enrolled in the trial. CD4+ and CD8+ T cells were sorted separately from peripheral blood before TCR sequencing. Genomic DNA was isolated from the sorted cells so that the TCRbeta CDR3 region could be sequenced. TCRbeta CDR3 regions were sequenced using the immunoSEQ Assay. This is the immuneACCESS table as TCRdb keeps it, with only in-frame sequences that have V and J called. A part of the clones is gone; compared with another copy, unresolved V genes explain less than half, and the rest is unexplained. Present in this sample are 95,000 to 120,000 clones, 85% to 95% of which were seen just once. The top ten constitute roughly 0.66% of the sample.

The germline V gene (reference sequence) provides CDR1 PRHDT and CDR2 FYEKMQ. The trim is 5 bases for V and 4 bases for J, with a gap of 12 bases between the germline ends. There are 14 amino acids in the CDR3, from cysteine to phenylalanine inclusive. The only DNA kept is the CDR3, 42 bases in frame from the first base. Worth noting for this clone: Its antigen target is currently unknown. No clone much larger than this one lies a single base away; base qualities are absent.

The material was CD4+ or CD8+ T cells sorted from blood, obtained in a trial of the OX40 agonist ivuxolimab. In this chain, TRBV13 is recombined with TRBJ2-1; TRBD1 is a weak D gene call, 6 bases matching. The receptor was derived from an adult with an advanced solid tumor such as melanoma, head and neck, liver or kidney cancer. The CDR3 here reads CASSPRGIYNEQFF. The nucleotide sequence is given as TGTGCCAGCAGCCCTAGGGGGATTTACAATGAGCAGTTCTTC.